This T cell receptor (beta chain) was documented in a study of CD8+CD57+ T cells in acquired aplastic anemia. Study-level information: DNA per sorted CD4+ or CD8+ sample ranged roughly 0.19 to 27.4 ug, averaging about 3.4 ug. Whole-study findings and limits: Patients had twenty-nine CD8+ CDR3 sequences in common with controls (the shared set). Between patients and controls, CD8+ Simpson's diversity did not vary significantly.

Concerning this clonotype itself: The antigen is unknown.

Previously, flow cytometry had revealed CD8+CD57+ cell expansion in the patients chosen for sequencing. As a group, the patients uniformly had severe acquired aplastic anemia. Genomic DNA templated the TCR beta VDJ and CDR3 profiling. Each CDR3 protein gets one entry after TCRdb re-called the reads with MiXCR. The sample includes roughly 240,000 distinct CDR3 sequences, around 46% of them seen just once. Trimming shortened V by 7 bases and J by 12 bases, and 31 bases separated the two germline ends. The CDR3 loop spans 18 amino acids. CDR1 is SGHTA and CDR2 is FQGNSA in the germline V gene. This chain connects TRBV7-2 to TRBJ1-6, with D perhaps TRBD1 (5 bases). The sequence was obtained from a human donor with aplastic anemia. The sequencing input was sorted CD4+, CD8+, or CD8+CD57+ T cells (not recorded which) from PBMCs. CDR3 protein: CASNPRGSGDEQGGPLHF. DNA of the CDR3: TGTGCCAGCAACCCCCGGGGGTCCGGGGACGAGCAGGGCGGACCCCTCCACTTT.